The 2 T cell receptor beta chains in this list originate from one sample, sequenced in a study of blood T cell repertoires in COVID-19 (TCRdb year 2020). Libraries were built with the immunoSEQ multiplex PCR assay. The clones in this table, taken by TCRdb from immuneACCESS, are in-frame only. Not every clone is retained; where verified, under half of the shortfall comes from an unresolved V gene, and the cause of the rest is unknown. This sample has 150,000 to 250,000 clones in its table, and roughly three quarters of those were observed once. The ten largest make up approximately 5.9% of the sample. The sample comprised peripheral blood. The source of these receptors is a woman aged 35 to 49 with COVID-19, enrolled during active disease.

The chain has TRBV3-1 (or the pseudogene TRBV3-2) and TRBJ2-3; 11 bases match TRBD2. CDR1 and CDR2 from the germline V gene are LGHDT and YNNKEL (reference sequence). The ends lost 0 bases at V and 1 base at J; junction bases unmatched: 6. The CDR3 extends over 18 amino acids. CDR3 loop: CASSQELAGGFGTDTQYF. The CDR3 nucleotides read TGTGCCAGCAGCCAAGAGTTAGCGGGAGGGTTTGGCACAGATACGCAGTATTTT.

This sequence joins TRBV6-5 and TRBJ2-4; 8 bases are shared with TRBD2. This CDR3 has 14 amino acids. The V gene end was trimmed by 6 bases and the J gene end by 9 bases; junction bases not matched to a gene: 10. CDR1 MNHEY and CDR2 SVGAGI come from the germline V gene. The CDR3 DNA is TGTGCCAGCAGGACTCGCGGGACTAGAGGCATTCAGTACTTC. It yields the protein CASRTRGTRGIQYF.